This is a list of T cell receptor beta chains from one sample in a study of blood T cells in healthy people across ages. Each CDR3 protein is one row after TCRdb ran MiXCR on the 5' RACE reads. This sample has roughly 700,000 distinct CDR3 sequences, with 45% to 50% found just once. The sequenced sample was blood. The receptor set was obtained from a woman in her sixties or seventies in good health. Both conserved end residues are part of each CDR3. Each record gives: clone size, J gene, D gene, V gene, CDR3 DNA, CDR3 protein. The D gene is left open where the match is weak. Size is stated for part of the rows, as once, few or many counts, or as a class when the clone is expanded.

clone size: .; J gene: TRBJ2-3; D gene: TRBD1; V gene: TRBV5-1; CDR3 DNA: TGTGCCAGCAGTTTAGGGGACAGGGACACAGATACGCAGTATTTT; CDR3 protein: CASSLGDRDTDTQYF
clone size: few; J gene: TRBJ1-1; D gene: TRBD1; V gene: TRBV15; CDR3 DNA: TGTGCCACCAGCAGAGATCGGGACAGGGCTGAAGCTTTCTTT; CDR3 protein: CATSRDRDRAEAFF
clone size: .; J gene: TRBJ1-6; D gene: .; V gene: TRBV12-3/TRBV12-4; CDR3 DNA: TGTGCCAGCAGTTTTGATTGGGGGGCGGGGAATTCACCCCTCCACTTT; CDR3 protein: CASSFDWGAGNSPLHF
clone size: .; J gene: TRBJ2-7; D gene: TRBD1; V gene: TRBV20-1; CDR3 DNA: TGCAGTGCGCCAAGGACAGGGGCACCGGGCGAGCAGTACTTC; CDR3 protein: CSAPRTGAPGEQYF
clone size: .; J gene: TRBJ1-6; D gene: .; V gene: TRBV6-5; CDR3 DNA: TGTGCCAGCAGGACAGACCTTTATAATTCACCCCTCCACTTT; CDR3 protein: CASRTDLYNSPLHF
clone size: .; J gene: TRBJ1-4; D gene: .; V gene: TRBV4-2; CDR3 DNA: TGTGCCAGCAGCCAAGACGGAACCGTAATTAATGAAAAACTGTTTTTT; CDR3 protein: CASSQDGTVINEKLFF
clone size: .; J gene: TRBJ1-2; D gene: TRBD1; V gene: TRBV9; CDR3 DNA: TGTGCCAGCAGCCCCGGGACAGCGGTATATGGCTACACCTTC; CDR3 protein: CASSPGTAVYGYTF
clone size: many; J gene: TRBJ1-1; D gene: TRBD1; V gene: TRBV29-1; CDR3 DNA: TGCAGCGTCCCGGCGAGGGACAGAAAAGCTTTCTTT; CDR3 protein: CSVPARDRKAFF
clone size: few; J gene: TRBJ1-1; D gene: TRBD1; V gene: TRBV7-3; CDR3 DNA: TGTGCCAGCAGCCAGACAGGGAGTGCGGCCGGGGGGACTGAAGCTTTCTTT; CDR3 protein: CASSQTGSAAGGTEAFF
clone size: few; J gene: TRBJ2-4; D gene: .; V gene: TRBV13; CDR3 DNA: TGTGCCAGCAGCCAACAGTCCCGGGACTTCGTCCCGGCCAAAAACATTCAGTACTTC; CDR3 protein: CASSQQSRDFVPAKNIQYF
clone size: .; J gene: TRBJ2-7; D gene: TRBD1; V gene: TRBV7-2; CDR3 DNA: TGTGCCAACAGTCTAGGGGGCAGCTCCTACGAGCAGTACTTC; CDR3 protein: CANSLGGSSYEQYF
clone size: .; J gene: TRBJ2-1; D gene: TRBD2; V gene: TRBV20-1; CDR3 DNA: TGCAGTGCTGGACTAGCGAGGACCTACAATGAGCAGTTCTTC; CDR3 protein: CSAGLARTYNEQFF
clone size: .; J gene: TRBJ2-5; D gene: TRBD1; V gene: TRBV20-1; CDR3 DNA: TGCAGTGCCCAGAGACAGGGAGAGTACCAAGAGACCCAGTACTTC; CDR3 protein: CSAQRQGEYQETQYF
clone size: .; J gene: TRBJ1-2; D gene: .; V gene: TRBV29-1; CDR3 DNA: TGCAGCGGGGGCGGGGGCAACTATGGCTACACCTTC; CDR3 protein: CSGGGGNYGYTF
clone size: .; J gene: TRBJ1-4; D gene: .; V gene: TRBV4-3; CDR3 DNA: TGCGCCAGCAGCCAAGGCAAGGGGAAGGTTGAAAAACTGTTTTTT; CDR3 protein: CASSQGKGKVEKLFF
clone size: few; J gene: TRBJ2-3; D gene: .; V gene: TRBV12-3/TRBV12-4; CDR3 DNA: TGTGCCAGCACCTTGGAGACAGATACGCAGTATTTT; CDR3 protein: CASTLETDTQYF
clone size: .; J gene: TRBJ2-2; D gene: .; V gene: TRBV15; CDR3 DNA: TGTGCCACCAGCAGAGGGGCGGAAACCGGGGAGCTGTTTTTT; CDR3 protein: CATSRGAETGELFF
clone size: once; J gene: TRBJ1-3; D gene: .; V gene: TRBV6-6; CDR3 DNA: TGTGCCAGCAAGGCCTACTCAGGAAACACCATATATTTT; CDR3 protein: CASKAYSGNTIYF
clone size: .; J gene: TRBJ2-1; D gene: TRBD2; V gene: TRBV3-1; CDR3 DNA: TGTGCCAGCAGCCCCCGACTGGGGACTAGCGGAGAGCAGTTCTTC; CDR3 protein: CASSPRLGTSGEQFF
clone size: few; J gene: TRBJ2-5; D gene: .; V gene: TRBV3-1; CDR3 DNA: TGTGCCAGCAGCCAAGGTCCGTGGCGGACCCCTTCGGAGACCCAGTACTTC; CDR3 protein: CASSQGPWRTPSETQYF
clone size: .; J gene: TRBJ2-7; D gene: .; V gene: TRBV4-1; CDR3 DNA: TGCGCCAGCAGCCAAGAGAGAGTCAGCTTCTCCTACGAGCAGTACTTC; CDR3 protein: CASSQERVSFSYEQYF
clone size: .; J gene: TRBJ1-2; D gene: .; V gene: TRBV19; CDR3 DNA: TGTGCCAGTAGTATAGCCACAGGTCTCAATGGCTACACCTTC; CDR3 protein: CASSIATGLNGYTF
clone size: .; J gene: TRBJ2-1; D gene: TRBD2; V gene: TRBV20-1; CDR3 DNA: TGCAGTGCTAGATCTAGCGGGAGGCACAATGAGCAGTTCTTC; CDR3 protein: CSARSSGRHNEQFF
clone size: .; J gene: TRBJ1-6; D gene: .; V gene: TRBV5-1; CDR3 DNA: TGCGCCAGCAGCTCGAGCAGCTCCTATAATTCACCCCTCCACTTT; CDR3 protein: CASSSSSSYNSPLHF
clone size: many; J gene: TRBJ2-7; D gene: TRBD1; V gene: TRBV6-6; CDR3 DNA: TGTGCCAGCAGTTGGGACAGGGACTCCTACGAGCAGTACTTC; CDR3 protein: CASSWDRDSYEQYF
clone size: .; J gene: TRBJ2-7; D gene: TRBD2; V gene: TRBV29-1; CDR3 DNA: TGCAGCGTCGCTCGCGGGAGCAATGAGCAGTACTTC; CDR3 protein: CSVARGSNEQYF
clone size: .; J gene: TRBJ1-3; D gene: .; V gene: TRBV18; CDR3 DNA: TGTGCCAGCTCACCAACGTCAGGCCACTCTGGAAACACCATATATTTT; CDR3 protein: CASSPTSGHSGNTIYF
clone size: .; J gene: TRBJ2-1; D gene: .; V gene: TRBV20-1; CDR3 DNA: TGCAGTGCTACCACTAGGGCCTACAATGAGCAGTTCTTC; CDR3 protein: CSATTRAYNEQFF
clone size: .; J gene: TRBJ1-3; D gene: TRBD1; V gene: TRBV5-6; CDR3 DNA: TGTGCCAGCAGCCATACGACAGGGGGAAACACCATATATTTT; CDR3 protein: CASSHTTGGNTIYF
clone size: few; J gene: TRBJ2-1; D gene: .; V gene: TRBV5-1; CDR3 DNA: TGCGCCAGCAGCTCATTAGCGGTGGATGAGCAGTTCTTC; CDR3 protein: CASSSLAVDEQFF
clone size: .; J gene: TRBJ1-2; D gene: .; V gene: TRBV18; CDR3 DNA: TGTGCCAGCTCACCAAAATCCGGGGATGGCTACACCTTC; CDR3 protein: CASSPKSGDGYTF
clone size: .; J gene: TRBJ2-1; D gene: .; V gene: TRBV7-2; CDR3 DNA: TGTGCCAGCAGCTGGAAGGTCGGGGGTGAGCAGTTCTTC; CDR3 protein: CASSWKVGGEQFF
clone size: .; J gene: TRBJ2-7; D gene: .; V gene: TRBV20-1; CDR3 DNA: TGCAGTGCTAGAGACCGACAGTGGGCGGTGGGCAATGAGCAGTACTTC; CDR3 protein: CSARDRQWAVGNEQYF
clone size: .; J gene: TRBJ2-1; D gene: .; V gene: TRBV20-1; CDR3 DNA: TGCAGTGCTAGTTATGAGCAGTTCTTC; CDR3 protein: CSASYEQFF
clone size: many; J gene: TRBJ2-7; D gene: .; V gene: TRBV7-2; CDR3 DNA: TGTGCCAGCAGCTTGCCCGGTGGTTCCTACGAGCAGTACTTC; CDR3 protein: CASSLPGGSYEQYF
clone size: once; J gene: TRBJ2-7; D gene: .; V gene: TRBV2; CDR3 DNA: TGTGCCAGCAGTGAAGGGGGGGCCCTAACCTACGAGCAGTACTTC; CDR3 protein: CASSEGGALTYEQYF
clone size: few; J gene: TRBJ2-7; D gene: TRBD2; V gene: TRBV20-1; CDR3 DNA: TGCAGTGCTAGAGTCCCTAGCGGGGTCTACAATGAGCAGTACTTC; CDR3 protein: CSARVPSGVYNEQYF
clone size: few; J gene: TRBJ2-5; D gene: .; V gene: TRBV27; CDR3 DNA: TGTGCCAGCAGTTTCACAGGGTGGGAGACCCAGTACTTC; CDR3 protein: CASSFTGWETQYF
clone size: .; J gene: TRBJ2-1; D gene: .; V gene: TRBV20-1; CDR3 DNA: TGCACCCTTGGGGGAGCCGGCTTGAATGAGCAGTTCTTC; CDR3 protein: CTLGGAGLNEQFF
clone size: .; J gene: TRBJ2-7; D gene: TRBD2; V gene: TRBV27; CDR3 DNA: TGTGCCAGCGGCCCTAGCGGGAGGCAACCTTCCGAGCAGTACTTC; CDR3 protein: CASGPSGRQPSEQYF
clone size: .; J gene: TRBJ1-4; D gene: TRBD1; V gene: TRBV10-3; CDR3 DNA: TGTGCCACCAGGGACAGGGTAGAGGATGAAAAACTGTTTTTT; CDR3 protein: CATRDRVEDEKLFF
clone size: few; J gene: TRBJ1-1; D gene: TRBD1; V gene: TRBV6-2/TRBV6-3; CDR3 DNA: TGTGCCAGCAGAGTGGGACAGAAGAACACTGAAGCTTTCTTT; CDR3 protein: CASRVGQKNTEAFF
clone size: few; J gene: TRBJ1-2; D gene: .; V gene: TRBV7-3; CDR3 DNA: TGTGCCAGCAGCTTATCCCAGGGCCCCCTCTATGGCTACACCTTC; CDR3 protein: CASSLSQGPLYGYTF
clone size: once; J gene: TRBJ2-7; D gene: .; V gene: TRBV7-3; CDR3 DNA: TGTGCCAGCAGCTTAAACGCCGACTCCTACGAGCAGTACTTC; CDR3 protein: CASSLNADSYEQYF
clone size: .; J gene: TRBJ2-1; D gene: TRBD1; V gene: TRBV6-1; CDR3 DNA: TGTGCCAGCAGTAAGACAGGGGACAATGAGCAGTTCTTC; CDR3 protein: CASSKTGDNEQFF
clone size: few; J gene: TRBJ1-4; D gene: .; V gene: TRBV4-3; CDR3 DNA: TGCGCCAGCAGCCAAAGCGGAACCTCTAATGAAAAACTGTTTTTT; CDR3 protein: CASSQSGTSNEKLFF
clone size: .; J gene: TRBJ2-5; D gene: .; V gene: TRBV18; CDR3 DNA: TGTGCCAGCTCACTCACCGGGACAACAAGGGAAGAGACCCAGTACTTC; CDR3 protein: CASSLTGTTREETQYF
clone size: .; J gene: TRBJ1-2; D gene: TRBD1; V gene: TRBV20-1; CDR3 DNA: TGCAGTGCCCAAGACAGGGGGCGGGATGGCTACACCTTC; CDR3 protein: CSAQDRGRDGYTF
clone size: .; J gene: TRBJ2-3; D gene: .; V gene: TRBV5-4; CDR3 DNA: TGTGCCAGCAGCCTGGACTATCGTACGCAGTATTTT; CDR3 protein: CASSLDYRTQYF
clone size: .; J gene: TRBJ2-7; D gene: .; V gene: TRBV18; CDR3 DNA: TGTGCCAGCTCACCGGGGACTGGGTACGGAACGGTGCAGTACTTC; CDR3 protein: CASSPGTGYGTVQYF
clone size: few; J gene: TRBJ1-2; D gene: .; V gene: TRBV9; CDR3 DNA: TGTGCCAGCAGCGTAGGGGGGGAGGCATACTACTATGGCTACACCTTC; CDR3 protein: CASSVGGEAYYYGYTF
clone size: .; J gene: TRBJ2-1; D gene: .; V gene: TRBV10-3; CDR3 DNA: TGTGCCATCAGTCCGGCGGCGGCGAGCTCCTACAATGAGCAGTTCTTC; CDR3 protein: CAISPAAASSYNEQFF
clone size: .; J gene: TRBJ2-1; D gene: .; V gene: TRBV20-1; CDR3 DNA: TGCAGTGCTAGGGCTCAAAACCTGGATGAGCAGTTCTTC; CDR3 protein: CSARAQNLDEQFF
clone size: .; J gene: TRBJ2-7; D gene: .; V gene: TRBV6-6; CDR3 DNA: TGTGCCAGCAGTTATGCGCAGGGCGCATCCTACGAGCAGTACTTC; CDR3 protein: CASSYAQGASYEQYF